A single sample is the source of the 10 T cell receptor beta chains below, sequenced in a study of blood T cell repertoires in COVID-19. Assay used: immunoSEQ multiplex PCR; TCRdb lists only in-frame clones, some missing. Of about 230,000 clones listed, 75% to 85% are singletons. The material sequenced was peripheral blood. These receptor sequences come from a middle-aged man with COVID-19, enrolled during active disease.

This sequence joins TRBV7-2 and TRBJ2-5, with 10 bases identical to TRBD1. Germline V CDR1 and CDR2: SGHTA, FQGNSA. The V segment lost 3 bases and the J segment 5 bases; nucleotides outside the gene matches: 0. The CDR3 has 13 amino acids. The chain's CDR3 is CASSLGQGETQYF. CDR3 bases: TGTGCCAGCAGCTTGGGACAGGGGGAGACCCAGTACTTC.

J is TRBJ1-5 and V is TRBV11-2; 7 bases are shared with TRBD1. CDR3 length: 16 residues. CDR1 is SGHAT and CDR2 is FQNNGV in the germline V gene. With V trimmed by 1 base and J by 2 bases, 5 bases remained unmatched. The CDR3 here is CASSLGGRGGNQPQHF. CDR3 nucleotide sequence: TGTGCCAGCAGCTTAGGCGGCAGGGGGGGCAATCAGCCCCAGCATTTT.

This clone showed up just once. CDR3 sequence reads: CAISEGRVDSNYGYTF. CDR3 in DNA: TGTGCCATCAGTGAAGGTAGAGTGGACTCTAACTATGGCTACACCTTC. The chain carries TRBV10-3 and TRBJ1-2; no firm D call. Trimming left V 3 bases short and J 0 bases short, with 14 bases between. CDR3 length: 16 residues. From germline, CDR1 is ENHRY and CDR2 SYGVKD.

V is TRBV24-1 and J is TRBJ2-2; D unresolved. Looked up from germline, CDR1 is KGHDR and CDR2 is SFDVKD. Trimming took off 1 base at V and 0 bases at J, with 11 bases between the two ends. The CDR3 has 17 residues. DNA for the CDR3: TGTGCCACCAGTGATTTAAACGGCAGGCCGAACACCGGGGAGCTGTTTTTT. It specifies CATSDLNGRPNTGELFF.

This clone appeared a single time. The chain carries TRBV6-5 and TRBJ2-7, with 10 positions matching TRBD2. CDR1 and CDR2 (germline): MNHEY, SVGAGI. The CDR3 runs to 15 residues. J gave up 2 bases and V 6 bases, and 7 bases lay outside the gene matches. CDR3 sequence (DNA): TGTGCCAGCAGAGTTAGGACTAGCGGTACCTACGAGCAGTACTTC. This gives the protein CASRVRTSGTYEQYF.

The rearrangement uses TRBV19 and TRBJ1-3, with TRBD1 identical over 8 bases. Trimming removed 6 bases from V and 7 bases from J; junction bases left unmatched: 2. This CDR3 contains 12 residues. Germline V lookup: CDR1 LNHDA, CDR2 SQIVND (reference sequence). The CDR3 DNA follows: TGTGCCAGTAGCCACAGGGGGAACACCATATATTTT. Translated: CASSHRGNTIYF.

The rearrangement links TRBV5-8 to TRBJ2-3, with 11 bases matching TRBD1. The V gene end was trimmed by 0 bases and the J gene end by 0 bases; junction bases not matched to a gene: 0. This CDR3 region has 16 residues. Germline V CDR1 and CDR2: SGHTS, YDEGEE. The chain's CDR3 is CASSLGTGGSTDTQYF. DNA of the CDR3: TGTGCCAGCAGCTTGGGGACAGGGGGCAGCACAGATACGCAGTATTTT.

This chain connects TRBV6-2 or TRBV6-3 to TRBJ1-2; no definite D call. Per the germline V gene, CDR1 is MNHEY and CDR2 is SVGEGT. The CDR3 consists of 14 residues. V lost 2 bases and J 8 bases, leaving 15 bases between the germline ends. CDR3 nucleotide sequence: TGTGCCAGCAGTTACGGAGGAGGAGGGAGAGGCTACACCTTC. Translated, it gives CASSYGGGGRGYTF.

The chain carries TRBV9 and TRBJ2-3, with D uncertain. The CDR3 has 13 amino acids. The V end lost 4 bases, the J end lost 4 bases, and 10 bases lay between the germline ends. Germline V gene lookup returns CDR1 SGDLS and CDR2 YYNGEE. The CDR3 DNA is TGTGCCAGCAGCCCAACGGCGGCAGATACGCAGTATTTT. Protein sequence: CASSPTAADTQYF.

The rearrangement joins TRBV27 to TRBJ1-1, with TRBD1 identical over 12 bases. V lost 3 bases, J lost 4 bases, and 12 bases stayed unmatched. CDR3 size: 18 residues. Per germline, CDR1 MNHEY and CDR2 SMNVEV (reference sequence). CDR3 sequence: CASSLSPGQGAHPTEAFF. CDR3 DNA sequence: TGTGCCAGCAGTTTGTCCCCGGGACAGGGGGCCCACCCCACTGAAGCTTTCTTT.